This T cell receptor (beta chain) was documented in a study of PD-L1 blockade in urothelial cancer. Study as a whole: Patients initiated atezolizumab around 2014 at 1,200 mg intravenously every 3 weeks. Blood yielded a median of approximately 130,000 T cells per sample. Study-level results: The study found that durable-benefit patients expanded tumor-associated blood clones more at 3 weeks.

Specified time point: pretreatment peripheral blood. Every PCR received spiked-in synthetic TCR analog templates. Here immunoSEQ multiplex PCR was the method, and the copy in TCRdb shows in-frame clones only, minus some. This sample carries about 81,000 clones, around 81% of them seen once, and the ten largest clones take roughly 7.3%. The germline V and J ends were trimmed by 2 bases and 7 bases, with 11 bases remaining between them. CDR1 is GTSNPN and CDR2 is SVGIG in the germline V gene (reference sequence). The CDR3 is 13 residues long. This clone has a handful of counts. Its antigen is currently unknown.

This sample comprised PBMCs, obtained around atezolizumab (anti-PD-L1) treatment. The clonotype was recovered from a man aged 40-55 years with urothelial cancer. This rearrangement joins TRBV30 to TRBJ2-2; TRBD2 is a possible D gene (5 bases). The CDR3 region is CAWSKRVDGELFF. DNA for the CDR3: TGTGCCTGGAGTAAGAGGGTCGACGGGGAGCTGTTTTTT. The whole variable domain, filled in from reference TRBV30 and TRBJ2-2, reads SQTIHQWPATLVQPVGSPLSLECTVEGTSNPNLYWYRQAAGRGLQLLFYSVGIGQISSEVPQNLSASRPQDRQFILSSKKLLLSDSGFYLCAWSKRVDGELFFGEGSRLTVL.